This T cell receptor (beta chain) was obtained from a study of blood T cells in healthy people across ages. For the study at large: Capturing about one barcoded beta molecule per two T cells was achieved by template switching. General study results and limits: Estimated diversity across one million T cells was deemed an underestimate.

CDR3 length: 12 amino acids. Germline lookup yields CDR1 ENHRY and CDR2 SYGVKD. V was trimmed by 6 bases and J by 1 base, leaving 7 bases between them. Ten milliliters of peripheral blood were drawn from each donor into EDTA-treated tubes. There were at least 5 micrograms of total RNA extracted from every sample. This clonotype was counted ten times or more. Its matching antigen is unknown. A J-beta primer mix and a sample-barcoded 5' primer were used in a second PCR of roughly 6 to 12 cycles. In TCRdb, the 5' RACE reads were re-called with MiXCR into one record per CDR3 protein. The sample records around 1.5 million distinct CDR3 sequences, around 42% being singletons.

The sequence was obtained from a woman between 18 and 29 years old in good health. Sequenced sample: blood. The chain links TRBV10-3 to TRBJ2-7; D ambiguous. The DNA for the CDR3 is TGTGCCATCAGGACAAGTTCCTACGAGCAGTACTTC. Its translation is CAIRTSSYEQYF.